Presented here are 5 T cell receptor beta chains from one specimen sequenced in a study of shared clonotypes between healthy human individuals. Data came from immunoSEQ multiplex PCR; TCRdb stores just in-frame clones and leaves some out. Of millions of clones in the sample, about 92% were seen once. Sequenced material: naive CD4+ T cells from PBMCs. Subset of the sample: CD45RA+ positively selected. These receptors were obtained from a man aged 18 to 29 in good health. Some clones in this sample may be carry-over from other donors' samples.

V and J are TRBV5-4 and TRBJ2-1; 10 positions match TRBD2. V gave up 5 bases and J gave up 2 bases; unmatched junction bases: 4. The CDR3 consists of 15 residues. The germline V gene has CDR1 SGHNT and CDR2 YYREEE (reference sequence). This chain's CDR3 is CASRITSGAYNEQFF. CDR3 sequence (DNA): TGTGCCAGCAGGATAACTAGCGGGGCCTACAATGAGCAGTTCTTC.

The V call is TRBV7-2, the J call TRBJ2-1; D gene ambiguous. Looked up from germline, CDR1 is SGHTA and CDR2 is FQGNSA. The CDR3 runs to 13 residues. V was cut by 0 bases and J by 10 bases, with 10 bases left in between. CDR3 nucleotide sequence: TGTGCCAGCAGCTTAGCGCCCCTAACGGAGCAGTTCTTC. This gives the protein CASSLAPLTEQFF. Supplemented by reference TRBV7-2 and TRBJ2-1, the full variable domain reads GAGVSQSPSNKVTEKGKDVELRCDPISGHTALYWYRQSLGQGLEFLIYFQGNSAPDKSGLPSDRFSAERTGGSVSTLTIQRTQQEDSAVYLCASSLAPLTEQFFGPGTRLTVL.

The chain joins TRBV4-1 to TRBJ2-3; D perhaps matches TRBD2 (5 bases). Looked up from germline, CDR1 is MGHRA and CDR2 is YSYEKL. The CDR3 runs to 16 residues. The V end lost 3 bases, the J end lost 3 bases, and 16 bases lay between the germline ends. As DNA, the CDR3 is TGCGCCAGCAGCCACGTCCTCGGACTGGGTACAGATACGCAGTATTTT. Its protein is CASSHVLGLGTDTQYF.

The chain joins TRBV28 to TRBJ2-3; TRBD1 matches at 7 bases. Germline V gene data show CDR1 as MDHEN and CDR2 as SYDVKM. V was clipped by 4 bases and J by 6 bases; unmatched bases: 10. This CDR3 spans 15 amino acids. The CDR3 loop is CASSSTGFGPDTQYF. The CDR3 DNA follows: TGTGCCAGCAGTTCGACAGGGTTCGGGCCTGATACGCAGTATTTT.

A remark on this clone: The sample carries other DNA sequences with the same CDR3. The chain joins TRBV6-1 to TRBJ2-7; perhaps TRBD2 as D (5 bases). CDR3 length: 15 amino acids. Looked up from germline, CDR1 is MNHNS and CDR2 is SASEGT. The V end was cut by 1 base, the J end by 2 bases, with 12 bases between. CDR3 sequence reads: CASSEGGGRTYEQYF. CDR3 bases: TGTGCCAGCAGTGAAGGAGGAGGCAGAACCTACGAGCAGTACTTC.